The 4 T cell receptor beta chains listed next were all sequenced from one sample in a study of monozygotic twins with inflammatory bowel disease. Following a re-call of the 5' RACE reads, TCRdb has one entry per CDR3 protein and lacks DNA. The sample holds more than 300,000 distinct CDR3 sequences. The specimen sequenced was blood. These receptors were obtained from a human donor with ulcerative colitis or Crohn's disease, or a healthy co-twin of an affected twin (not recorded which).

The chain combines TRBV5-6 with TRBJ1-6. CDR3 length equals 13 residues. The germline gives CDR1 SGHDT, CDR2 YYEEEE. CDR3 protein: CASSLGSNSPLHF.

V and J are TRBV11-2 and TRBJ2-3; the D gene TCRdb calls, TRBD2, cannot be checked with no DNA. Germline V CDR1 and CDR2: SGHAT, FQNNGV. The length of the CDR3 is 16 residues. The chain's CDR3 is CASSSTGTSVTDTQYF. Based on the CDR3 plus reference TRBV11-2 and TRBJ2-3, the full variable domain is EAGVAQSPRYKIIEKRQSVAFWCNPISGHATLYWYQQILGQGPKLLIQFQNNGVVDDSQLPKDRFSAERLKGVDSTLKIQPAKLEDSAVYLCASSSTGTSVTDTQYFGPGTRLTVL.

The chain employs TRBV7-2 and TRBJ2-3; TCRdb's D call of TRBD2 is untestable without DNA. This CDR3 region has 17 residues. Germline CDR1 is SGHTA and CDR2 is FQGNSA. The CDR3 region is CASSLGLAGGLTDTQYF.

This chain joins TRBV5-1 and TRBJ2-5; TCRdb lists TRBD1, though no DNA is available to test this call. Germline V CDR1 and CDR2: SGHRS, YFSETQ. CDR3 length: 16 amino acids. The CDR3 is CASSLAVAGLRETQYF.